This TCR beta chain was recorded in a study of shared clonotypes between healthy human individuals. Study-wide results and limits: The sampled material consisted only of blood, and tissue repertoires are likely to differ. When compared with the clonotypes that were shared by all four sorted-subset donors, the non-shared clonotypes turned out to have lower generation probabilities. It was expected that sequencing depth would affect clonotype sharing among donors.

Assay: immunoSEQ multiplex PCR; the TCRdb copy retains only in-frame clones and omits some. The sample shows some 2,500,000 clones, roughly 90% of them seen only once. Turning to this clone: The antigen is unknown.

V shed 3 bases and J shed 6 bases, with 14 bases lying between them. Germline V gene data show CDR1 as ENHRY and CDR2 as SYGVKD. This CDR3 has 14 residues. The TCR originated in a young man in good health. Some clones in this sample may be carry-over from other donors' samples. The sequenced sample consisted of naive CD4+ T cells from PBMCs. Subset indicated: CD45RA+ positively selected. The V call is TRBV10-3, the J call TRBJ2-5, with D hard to call. The CDR3 loop reads CAISEPDALQTQYF. CDR3 sequence (DNA): TGTGCCATCAGTGAACCGGACGCACTCCAGACCCAGTACTTC.